The present T cell receptor (beta chain) was sequenced within a study of identical twins. Everyone who gave samples was a healthy Caucasian. V gave up 2 bases and J gave up 2 bases, with 8 bases separating them. The CDR3 has 13 residues. Germline V gives CDR1 DFQATT, CDR2 SNEGSKA (reference sequence). Addition of a universal primer site occurred through template switching, and cDNA carried unique molecular identifiers. TCRdb analysed the 5' RACE reads with MiXCR anew, one entry per CDR3 protein. The sample includes around 490,000 distinct CDR3 sequences, 14% seen only once; the top ten take approximately 1%. This clonotype has just a few counts. What it binds is unknown. Study findings and constraints: The analysis was cross-sectional rather than longitudinal within donors. Whereas memory repertoires showed no such difference, abundant cord blood beta clonotypes carried fewer insertions.

These sequences were also reported in another study, on yellow fever vaccine responses in identical twins.

Sequencing was done on a sample of CD4+ T cells sorted from blood. This sequence was found in a woman under 30 in good health. The genes are TRBV20-1 and TRBJ2-3, with unresolved D. CDR3 sequence: CSARLAYTDTQYF. The CDR3 nucleotides read TGCAGTGCTAGACTGGCCTACACAGATACGCAGTATTTT.